A single sample is the source of the 14 T cell receptor beta chains below, sequenced in a study of human T cells and chemical hapten exposure. The time point was: patch test 2, 6 weeks after DPC sensitization. Treatment in this sample: therapeutic diphenylcyclopropenone sensitization with weekly scalp DPC. MiXCR, run by TCRdb on the RACE reads, gives a single entry per CDR3 protein. The sample includes tens of thousands of distinct CDR3 sequences, 8.5% to 9% seen only once; the top ten take around 3.5%. This specimen was whole blood, taken in connection with sensitization to the hapten diphenylcyclopropenone (DPC). These receptors came from a woman aged 45 to 65 with alopecia areata. Some clones in this sample may be carry-over from other donors' samples.

V and J are TRBV6-5 and TRBJ2-6, with unresolved D. Germline V CDR1 and CDR2: MNHEY, SVGAGI. This CDR3 contains 15 residues. V was trimmed by 5 bases and J by 0 bases, leaving 8 bases between them. The CDR3 DNA reads as TGTGCCAGCAGTGACCCGGGCTCTGGGGCCAACGTCCTGACTTTC. Protein sequence: CASSDPGSGANVLTF.

This clonotype showed up many times. The chain joins TRBV7-8 to TRBJ1-1; possible D gene TRBD1, 5 bases. V dropped 8 bases and J dropped 1 base, with 11 bases sitting between them. There are 13 residues in the CDR3. Germline CDR1 reads SGHVS; CDR2 reads FQNEAQ. In DNA, the CDR3 is TGTGCCAGCCTTCGGGGACCGAACACTGAAGCTTTCTTT. It is translated as CASLRGPNTEAFF.

This clonotype was recorded a few times. The rearrangement uses TRBV6-5 and TRBJ2-5; TRBD1 agrees at 7 bases. The germline V gene encodes CDR1 MNHEY and CDR2 SVGAGI. The junction had 4 bases not matched to a gene; V was cut back by 0 bases and J by 6 bases. The CDR3 is made up of 14 amino acids. The CDR3 sequence: CASSYSRGRKTQYF. The CDR3, as DNA: TGTGCCAGCAGTTACTCGAGGGGGCGGAAGACCCAGTACTTC.

In its sample, this clonotype was seen a few times. The chain joins TRBV5-8 to TRBJ1-1; a possible D gene is TRBD1 (6 bases). V lost 1 base and J lost 5, with 15 bases in between. This CDR3 has 15 amino acids. Germline assignment: CDR1 SGHTS and CDR2 YDEGEE. CDR3 in DNA: TGTGCCAGCAGCTTGTGGGGCAGGGGAGGGACTGAAGCTTTCTTT. Encoded protein: CASSLWGRGGTEAFF.

The chain uses TRBV27 and TRBJ2-5; D tentatively fits TRBD1 or TRBD2 (6 bases each). Between the trimmed V and J ends, which lost 5 bases and 5 bases, there was a span of 27 bases. The CDR3 extends over 18 amino acids. Germline values: CDR1 MNHEY, CDR2 SMNVEV (reference sequence). CDR3 region: CASSRGRRGPLGSETQYF. The CDR3 DNA sequence: TGTGCCAGCAGTCGTGGTCGCCGGGGGCCTTTGGGTTCGGAGACCCAGTACTTC.

This clonotype was seen many times. This chain joins TRBV12-3 or TRBV12-4 and TRBJ1-2; D uncertain. CDR3 length: 11 amino acids. The V end lost 7 bases, the J end lost 4 bases, and 7 bases lay between the germline ends. The CDR3 here is CASKRSYGYTF. The CDR3 nucleotides read TGTGCCAGCAAACGGAGCTATGGCTACACCTTC.

The gene calls are TRBV19 and TRBJ2-3; 8 bases map to TRBD2. The CDR3 loop spans 15 amino acids. Trimming removed 6 bases from V and 5 bases from J; junction bases left unmatched: 10. The germline V gene has CDR1 LNHDA and CDR2 SQIVND (reference sequence). CDR3 sequence (DNA): TGTGCCAGTAGCACCAGCGGGAGTTCAATAGATACGCAGTATTTT. This codes for CASSTSGSSIDTQYF.

The chain recombines TRBV12-3 or TRBV12-4 with TRBJ2-7; D is unresolved. The length of the CDR3 is 13 residues. V lost 2 bases and J 2 bases, leaving 7 bases between the germline ends. The CDR3 coding sequence is TGTGCCAGCAGTTTAAGGAGTACCTACGAGCAGTACTTC. Residues: CASSLRSTYEQYF.

Ten or more counts support this clonotype. The V and J genes are TRBV12-3 or TRBV12-4 and TRBJ2-7, with TRBD1 matching over 10 bases. The CDR3 is 15 residues long. J lost 8 bases, V lost 1 base, and 8 bases had no gene match. CDR3 coding DNA: TGTGCCAGCAGTTTAGGGACAGGGGGACCTACGCAGCAGTACTTC. Translating gives CASSLGTGGPTQQYF.

This clonotype occurred a few times. The chain joins TRBV12-3 or TRBV12-4 to TRBJ1-3, with D unresolved. The CDR3 loop spans 13 amino acids. Trimming removed 3 bases from V and 1 base from J, with 4 bases in between. The CDR3 spells CASSLTSGNTIYF. The CDR3 nucleotides are TGTGCCAGCAGTTTGACTTCTGGAAACACCATATATTTT.

This clonotype was observed many times. V usage is TRBV4-2 and J usage is TRBJ2-1; TRBD2 matches 9 bases. From germline, CDR1 is LGHNA and CDR2 YNFKEQ. The CDR3 has 15 residues. V gave up 0 bases and J gave up 6 bases; unmatched junction bases: 3. For the CDR3, the DNA is TGTGCCAGCAGCCAAGAAGCTAGCGGGGTCAATGAGCAGTTCTTC. This gives the protein CASSQEASGVNEQFF.

V usage is TRBV3-1 and J usage is TRBJ2-7; either TRBD1 or TRBD2 may supply D (5 bases each). The CDR3 covers 13 residues. Germline V CDR1 and CDR2: LGHDT, YNNKEL (reference sequence). Trimming removed 3 bases at V and 2 bases at J, with 8 bases between. CDR3 bases: TGTGCCAGCAGCCATTGGGGACCCTACGAGCAGTACTTC. It yields the protein CASSHWGPYEQYF.

This chain connects TRBV29-1 to TRBJ2-6; D not certain. The CDR3 length is 15 residues. Germline CDR1 is SQVTM and CDR2 is ANQGSEA. V was trimmed by 3 bases and J by 0 bases, leaving 9 bases between them. CDR3 sequence (DNA): TGCAGCGTTGAGAGTGCCGGCTCTGGGGCCAACGTCCTGACTTTC. This sequence encodes CSVESAGSGANVLTF.

This clonotype was detected a few times. This chain uses TRBV20-1 with TRBJ2-1, with D tentatively TRBD1 or TRBD2 (5 bases each). Germline V gene data show CDR1 as DFQATT and CDR2 as SNEGSKA (reference sequence). Trimming removed 6 bases at V and 0 bases at J, with 15 bases between. There are 15 residues in the CDR3. CDR3 sequence: CSATAEPSSYNEQFF. The DNA for the CDR3 is TGCAGTGCGACAGCGGAACCAAGCTCCTACAATGAGCAGTTCTTC.